The 29 T cell receptor beta chains in this list originate from one sample, sequenced in a study of identical twins. TCRdb recomputed calls from the 5' RACE reads with MiXCR, one row per CDR3 protein. The sample has approximately 700,000 distinct CDR3 sequences, 5.5% to 7.5% seen once; the top ten hold approximately 1.6%. Material for sequencing was naive T cells sorted from blood. Source of these receptors: a man between 18 and 29 years old in good health.

This clonotype has only a few counts. The chain has TRBV7-2 and TRBJ1-5; D remains unclear. The V and J ends lost 1 base and 6 bases respectively, with 10 bases between them. This CDR3 has 14 residues. Germline assignment: CDR1 SGHTA and CDR2 FQGNSA. Here the CDR3 reads CASSLEFYSQPQHF. The CDR3 nucleotides read TGTGCCAGCAGCTTAGAGTTTTACTCTCAGCCCCAGCATTTT.

The genes are TRBV11-3 and TRBJ2-7; 8 positions match TRBD2. Germline CDR1 and CDR2: SGHNT and YENEEA. Germline trimming cut 1 base from V and 4 bases from J; bases unmatched to any gene: 6. The CDR3 sequence is 15 residues long. Written as DNA, the CDR3 is TGTGCCAGCAGCTTAGGCCGGGAGGGCAGATACGAGCAGTACGTC. It specifies CASSLGREGRYEQYV.

The chain is built from TRBV5-4 and TRBJ2-7; either TRBD1 or TRBD2 may supply D (6 bases each). Germline V gene data show CDR1 as SGHNT and CDR2 as YYREEE (reference sequence). The CDR3 is 14 amino acids. The germline V and J ends were trimmed by 4 bases and 4 bases, with 15 bases remaining between them. The CDR3 DNA reads as TGTGCCAGCAGCATGCGGGACACCCAGTACGAGCAGTACGTC. It yields the protein CASSMRDTQYEQYV.

This clonotype came up many times. The V call is TRBV5-1, the J call TRBJ2-1; D possibly corresponds to TRBD2 (5 bases). Trimming pared 4 bases from V and 8 bases from J, leaving 22 bases between. The germline gives CDR1 SGHRS, CDR2 YFSETQ. The CDR3 spans 16 residues. The CDR3 reads CASSPHLTSFRDEQFF. For the CDR3, the DNA is TGCGCCAGCAGCCCGCATCTTACTAGTTTTCGTGATGAGCAGTTCTTC.

The rearrangement uses TRBV3-1 and TRBJ2-3, with D hard to call. This CDR3 comprises 15 residues. Trimming stripped 0 bases from V and 8 bases from J, with 15 bases between. Germline V gives CDR1 LGHDT, CDR2 YNNKEL (reference sequence). CDR3 sequence (DNA): TGTGCCAGCAGCCAAGACCCGGGTTCCTCCGGTACGCAGTATTTT. Protein product: CASSQDPGSSGTQYF.

This clonotype showed up many times. The chain carries TRBV6-5 and TRBJ1-3; D call uncertain. CDR1 and CDR2 from the germline V gene are MNHEY and SVGAGI. Trimming pared 2 bases from V and 3 bases from J, leaving 11 bases between. The length of the CDR3 is 15 residues. Written as DNA, the CDR3 is TGTGCCAGCAGTTACGAGGGCACTAATGGAAACACCATATATTTT. Translating it yields CASSYEGTNGNTIYF.

This clonotype was observed many times. This chain joins TRBV29-1 and TRBJ1-1; 8 bases are shared with TRBD1. This CDR3 has 14 residues. J gave up 5 bases and V 7 bases, and 12 bases lay outside the gene matches. Per the germline V gene, CDR1 is SQVTM and CDR2 is ANQGSEA. This chain's CDR3 is CSAEEDRAFTEAFF. The CDR3 DNA follows: TGCAGCGCCGAGGAGGACAGGGCTTTTACTGAAGCTTTCTTT.

This clonotype was counted between two and nine times. V usage is TRBV7-9 and J usage is TRBJ2-5; weak D call: TRBD2 (5 bases). This CDR3 spans 14 amino acids. The germline gives CDR1 SEHNR, CDR2 FQNEAQ (reference sequence). The ends were cut back, 5 bases at V and 4 bases at J, with 14 bases in the middle. CDR3: CASSRGTSVETQYF. Written as DNA, the CDR3 is TGTGCCAGCAGCCGAGGAACTAGTGTAGAGACCCAGTACTTC.

The V call is TRBV19, the J call TRBJ2-7; 7 bases agree with TRBD1. The junction had 6 bases not matched to a gene; V was cut back by 2 bases and J by 5 bases. The CDR3 totals 14 residues. Germline CDR1 reads LNHDA; CDR2 reads SQIVND (reference sequence). The CDR3: CASSISRGRNEQYF. The CDR3 DNA follows: TGTGCCAGTAGTATATCTAGGGGGCGCAACGAGCAGTACTTC.

V and J are TRBV27 and TRBJ2-3; D may be TRBD1 or TRBD2 (5 bases each). The germline V gene encodes CDR1 MNHEY and CDR2 SMNVEV (reference sequence). This CDR3 is 15 amino acids long. V was cut by 3 bases and J by 9 bases, with 19 bases left in between. The CDR3 DNA reads TGTGCCAGCAGTTTGGGGGTGACGGACCGCCTAACGCAGTATTTT. It is translated as CASSLGVTDRLTQYF.

The chain employs TRBV10-3 and TRBJ2-7; D is possibly TRBD2 (5 bases). The ends were cut back, 2 bases at V and 3 bases at J, with 17 bases in the middle. In germline, CDR1 is ENHRY, CDR2 SYGVKD. The CDR3 is 16 residues long. The CDR3 DNA reads as TGTGCCATCAGTGAGCGGGGTTTTTCAGTGAACTACGAGCAGTACTTC. It yields the protein CAISERGFSVNYEQYF.

This clonotype has a handful of counts. The chain links TRBV4-2 to TRBJ1-1; D is perhaps TRBD1 (5 bases). CDR3 length equals 15 residues. V dropped 3 bases and J dropped 5 bases, with 16 bases sitting between them. The germline CDR1 and CDR2 sequences are LGHNA and YNFKEQ. The CDR3 coding sequence is TGTGCCAGCAGCCACACGGTCGGGGGTGAAACTGAAGCTTTCTTT. This sequence encodes CASSHTVGGETEAFF.

This clonotype was counted ten times or more. The chain combines TRBV6-2 or TRBV6-3 with TRBJ2-7, with 10 bases matching TRBD1. CDR3 size: 16 residues. J was trimmed by 2 bases and V by 2 bases; bases with no gene match: 6. The germline V gene has CDR1 MNHEY and CDR2 SVGEGT. The CDR3 region is CASSYVRTGGPYEQYV. The CDR3 nucleotides are TGTGCCAGCAGTTACGTTCGGACAGGGGGACCCTACGAGCAGTACGTC.

This clonotype was observed many times. V gene TRBV10-3 combines with J gene TRBJ2-7, with 10 positions matching TRBD2. The CDR3 runs to 14 residues. Germline values: CDR1 ENHRY, CDR2 SYGVKD. V dropped 2 bases and J dropped 5; count of bases not matched to a gene: 3. The CDR3 spells CAISERLAGDEQYV. The CDR3 DNA sequence: TGTGCCATCAGTGAGCGGCTAGCGGGAGACGAGCAGTACGTC.

This clonotype was seen more than once but under ten times. The J gene is TRBJ1-2, the V gene TRBV29-1; D perhaps matches TRBD1 (5 bases). The CDR3 loop spans 13 amino acids. The germline V and J ends were trimmed by 6 bases and 4 bases, with 15 bases remaining between them. Germline lookup yields CDR1 SQVTM and CDR2 ANQGSEA. CDR3 in amino acids: CSVWDPQGYGYTF. For the CDR3, the DNA is TGCAGCGTGTGGGACCCTCAGGGCTATGGCTACACCTTC.

This clonotype was found many times. The chain uses TRBV7-2 and TRBJ2-3; D not resolved. The ends were cut back, 2 bases at V and 6 bases at J, with 9 bases in the middle. This CDR3 is built from 13 residues. The germline CDR1 and CDR2 sequences are SGHTA and FQGNSA. The CDR3 loop is CASSLYPQDTQYF. CDR3 nucleotide sequence: TGTGCCAGCAGCTTATATCCGCAGGATACGCAGTATTTT.

This clonotype showed up many times. The CDR3 loop reads CASGDRQKGEQYV. The CDR3 nucleotides are TGTGCCAGCGGGGACCGTCAAAAAGGAGAGCAGTACGTC. The chain combines TRBV10-3 with TRBJ2-7, with D possibly matching TRBD2 (6 bases). The CDR3 sequence is 13 residues long. The V and J ends lost 10 bases and 7 bases respectively, with 20 bases between them. Germline loops: CDR1 ENHRY, CDR2 SYGVKD.

This clonotype has a handful of counts. The gene calls are TRBV14 and TRBJ1-1; D call uncertain. CDR3 length: 11 amino acids. V lost 2 bases, J lost 10 bases, and 8 bases lay in between. In germline, CDR1 is SGHDN, CDR2 FVKESK. In DNA form, the CDR3 reads TGTGCCAGCAGCCAATCGGGGTTAGCTTTCTTT. Amino acids: CASSQSGLAFF. The full variable domain, completed using reference TRBV14 and TRBJ1-1, is EAGVTQFPSHSVIEKGQTVTLRCDPISGHDNLYWYRRVMGKEIKFLLHFVKESKQDESGMPNNRFLAERTGGTYSTLKVQPAELEDSGVYFCASSQSGLAFFGQGTRLTVV.

In this sample, this clonotype turned up many times. The rearrangement uses TRBV12-3 or TRBV12-4 and TRBJ2-2; the D gene is possibly TRBD1 (6 bases). The ends were cut back, 3 bases at V and 1 base at J, with 21 bases in the middle. This CDR3 has 19 residues. CDR3 protein: CASSFSPLPGHKNTGELFF. The CDR3 DNA reads as TGTGCCAGCAGTTTCTCTCCTTTACCGGGACATAAGAACACCGGGGAGCTGTTTTTT.

The chain combines TRBV7-8 with TRBJ2-3, with 10 bases lining up with TRBD1. The V gene's germline CDR1 is SGHVS and CDR2 FQNEAQ. V lost 7 bases and J lost 4; bases outside the gene matches: 11. This CDR3 has 16 residues. The CDR3, as DNA: TGTGCCAGCAAGCTAGTCAGGACAGGGGGTCCAGATACGCAGTATTTT. It encodes CASKLVRTGGPDTQYF.

This clonotype was recorded at least ten times. CDR3 nucleotide sequence: TGTGCCACTTCGCTAGCGAATTCCTACAATGAGCAGTTCTTC. It codes for CATSLANSYNEQFF. The chain is built from TRBV6-1 and TRBJ2-1, with D possibly matching TRBD2 (6 bases). Germline values: CDR1 MNHNS, CDR2 SASEGT. CDR3 length: 14 residues. The germline V and J ends were trimmed by 10 bases and 1 base, with 14 bases remaining between them.

The J gene is TRBJ2-1, the V gene TRBV7-6; tentative D call: TRBD2 (5 bases). Germline V gene data show CDR1 as SGHVS and CDR2 as FNYEAQ. With 1 base removed from V and 4 bases from J, the gap between germline ends came to 11 bases. CDR3 length: 15 amino acids. The CDR3 coding sequence is TGTGCCAGCAGCTTAGAAGCGGAATCTTACAATGAGCAGTTCTTC. This encodes CASSLEAESYNEQFF.

This clonotype appeared many times. The chain has TRBV4-2 and TRBJ1-6; 8 bases match TRBD1. Germline lookup yields CDR1 LGHNA and CDR2 YNFKEQ. The length of the CDR3 is 13 residues. With V trimmed by 6 bases and J by 10 bases, 5 bases remained unmatched. The DNA of the CDR3 is TGTGCCAGCAGACCGGACAGGGACTCACCCCTCCACTTT. It is translated as CASRPDRDSPLHF.

There are a few counts of this clonotype. J is TRBJ2-7 and V is TRBV7-8; D might be TRBD1 (5 bases). Trimming removed 1 base at V and 4 bases at J, with 17 bases between. The CDR3 runs to 16 residues. CDR1 is SGHVS, CDR2 FQNEAQ, per germline. CDR3 in amino acids: CASSLGQGRLTYEQYF. In DNA form, the CDR3 reads TGTGCCAGCAGCTTAGGTCAGGGTAGGTTAACTTACGAGCAGTACTTC.

This clonotype appeared many times. V is TRBV5-5 and J is TRBJ2-1, with D perhaps TRBD1 (5 bases). The CDR3 runs to 15 residues. V was clipped by 4 bases and J by 6 bases, with 17 bases between them. CDR1 is SGHKS and CDR2 is YYEKEE in the germline V gene (reference sequence). The CDR3 coding sequence is TGTGCCAGCAGCCAGGGTGGTACTAACGGCAATGAGCAGTTCTTC. It codes for CASSQGGTNGNEQFF.

This clonotype was counted at least ten times. The chain carries TRBV5-1 and TRBJ2-1; TRBD2 matches at 9 bases. There are 13 residues in the CDR3. V was pared by 3 bases and J by 9 bases, with 4 bases of the junction left unmatched. Germline V gives CDR1 SGHRS, CDR2 YFSETQ. CDR3 in DNA: TGCGCCAGCAGCTCAGTGCGGGAGGGTGAGCAGTTCTTC. This encodes CASSSVREGEQFF.

This clonotype was seen a handful of times. V gene TRBV5-1 combines with J gene TRBJ1-6; 9 nucleotides align to TRBD1. Germline CDR1 is SGHRS and CDR2 is YFSETQ. J gave up 10 bases and V 4 bases, and 6 bases lay outside the gene matches. This CDR3 spans 14 amino acids. CDR3 protein: CASSQGQGSSPLHF. In nucleotides, the CDR3 is TGCGCCAGCAGCCAGGGACAGGGAAGCTCACCCCTCCACTTT.

This clonotype came up many times. V usage is TRBV5-1 and J usage is TRBJ2-5; D remains ambiguous. V gave up 4 bases and J gave up 1 base, with 8 bases separating them. Germline values: CDR1 SGHRS, CDR2 YFSETQ. This CDR3 is built from 13 residues. DNA of the CDR3: TGCGCCAGCAGCCCGGGCATCCAAGAGACCCAGTACTTC. Translating it yields CASSPGIQETQYF.

This clonotype has at least ten counts. The chain is built from TRBV7-2 and TRBJ1-1; D remains unclear. V lost 4 bases, J lost 5 bases, and 17 bases lay in between. CDR1 is SGHTA, CDR2 FQGNSA, per germline. The CDR3 is 15 amino acids. CDR3 nucleotides: TGTGCCAGCAGCTCAAATCGACCGGTGGGGACTGAAGCTTTCTTT. Translating gives CASSSNRPVGTEAFF. The variable domain in full, with the rest retrieved from reference TRBV7-2 and TRBJ1-1, is GAGVSQSPSNKVTEKGKDVELRCDPISGHTALYWYRQSLGQGLEFLIYFQGNSAPDKSGLPSDRFSAERTGGSVSTLTIQRTQQEDSAVYLCASSSNRPVGTEAFFGQGTRLTVV.